The 17 T cell receptor beta chains below all came from one sample that was sequenced in a study of read filtering for tumor transcriptome and immune sequencing. Molecular barcoded adaptors covering alpha/delta and beta/gamma chains were used on approximately 440 ng RNA. TCRdb called the reads again in MiXCR, with one record for every CDR3 protein. The table lists roughly 59,000 distinct CDR3 sequences, roughly 20% of them singletons. The sample comprised a population of CD138-negative cells sorted from bone marrow. The receptors originated from a donor at least 40 years old with multiple myeloma.

This clonotype appeared many times. The chain has TRBV20-1 and TRBJ1-3; no reliable D call. Germline assignment: CDR1 DFQATT and CDR2 SNEGSKA (reference sequence). This CDR3 region has 13 residues. V was trimmed by 0 bases and J by 0 bases, leaving 3 bases between them. The CDR3 reads CSAREGSGNTIYF. CDR3 coding DNA: TGCAGTGCTAGAGAGGGCTCTGGAAACACCATATATTTT.

This clonotype showed up many times. The rearrangement uses TRBV20-1 and TRBJ2-2; 8 nucleotides agree with TRBD2. The CDR3 spans 16 residues. CDR1 DFQATT and CDR2 SNEGSKA come from the germline V gene (reference sequence). Trimming removed 2 bases from V and 7 bases from J; junction bases left unmatched: 12. CDR3: CSARPGIAGTFGELFF. The CDR3 nucleotides are TGCAGTGCTAGACCCGGGATAGCGGGGACCTTCGGGGAGCTGTTTTTT.

Note on this clonotype: A read error may be the cause here, since a much bigger clone is one base away. The chain uses TRBV19 and TRBJ2-7; no clear D gene. This CDR3 comprises 14 residues. V gave up 3 bases and J gave up 1 base, with 10 bases separating them. Germline-derived CDR1 and CDR2 are LNHDA and SQIVND (reference sequence). Here the CDR3 reads CASSISRLSYEQYF. In DNA, the CDR3 is TGTGCCAGTAGTATCTCTCGTTTATCCTACGAGCAGTACTTC.

This clonotype has only a few counts. The genes are TRBV18 and TRBJ2-3, with unresolved D. Germline V gene lookup returns CDR1 KGHSH and CDR2 LQKENI. This CDR3 has 17 residues. Trimming took 2 bases from V and 0 from J, leaving 15 bases between them. Here the CDR3 DNA reads TGTGCCAGCTCACCAATTTACAGCCGCTCCAGCACAGATACGCAGTATTTT. This translates into CASSPIYSRSSTDTQYF.

Remarks on this clonotype: A read error likely explains this, since a far larger clone differs by one base. This chain links TRBV30 with TRBJ1-4; perhaps TRBD1 as D (6 bases). CDR3 size: 15 residues. CDR1 and CDR2 from the germline V gene are GTSNPN and SVGIG (reference sequence). The CDR3 DNA sequence: TGTGCCTGGAGTGCCCGGGACACCTTCACAGATACGCAGTGTTTT. This codes for CAWSARDTFTDTQCF.

This clonotype was seen a few times. The rearrangement joins TRBV24-1 to TRBJ1-2; D gene ambiguous. Trimming pared 3 bases from V and 3 bases from J, leaving 16 bases between. CDR3 length equals 16 residues. In germline, CDR1 is KGHDR, CDR2 SFDVKD. As DNA, the CDR3 is TGTGCCACCAGTGATGCGGACGGTAGAAAAGACTATGGCTACACCTTC. Translated: CATSDADGRKDYGYTF.

Remarks on this clonotype: Germline is not matched at one junction end, which may reflect a read error. The chain couples TRBV5-1 to TRBJ2-1; D not certain. CDR3 length: 12 residues. The germline V gene encodes CDR1 SGHRS and CDR2 YFSETQ. This chain's CDR3 is CTSTPDLDEQFF. In nucleotides, the CDR3 is TGCACCAGTACCCCCGATCTGGATGAGCAGTTCTTC.

This clonotype has a count of ten or more. The chain couples TRBV20-1 to TRBJ2-1; D is possibly TRBD2 (5 bases). In germline, CDR1 is DFQATT, CDR2 SNEGSKA (reference sequence). The CDR3 runs 14 residues. Trimming stripped 6 bases from V and 7 bases from J, with 19 bases between. The CDR3 sequence: CSADGLAQMNEQFF. The CDR3 DNA follows: TGCAGTGCAGACGGACTGGCGCAGATGAATGAGCAGTTCTTC.

This clonotype was counted a few times. This CDR3 is CASSALVGGTDTQYF. CDR3 nucleotide sequence: TGTGCCAGCAGTGCTTTAGTAGGAGGCACAGATACGCAGTATTTT. The genes are TRBV2 and TRBJ2-3; the D is unclear. Trimming pared 4 bases from V and 1 base from J, leaving 12 bases between. Germline V CDR1 and CDR2: SNHLY, FYNNEI. The CDR3 has 15 amino acids.

This clonotype came up many times. V and J are TRBV4-1 and TRBJ2-3, with 7 bases lining up with TRBD2. V lost 5 bases to trimming and J lost 1 base; unmatched junction nucleotides: 6. The CDR3 totals 15 residues. Germline V gene data show CDR1 as MGHRA and CDR2 as YSYEKL. In DNA, the CDR3 is TGCGCCAGCAGCATGAGGGAGGGACGCACAGATACGCAGTATTTT. Translating it yields CASSMREGRTDTQYF.

As to this clonotype: This sequence may be a read error, since a much larger clone differs from it by one base. V is TRBV11-2 and J is TRBJ2-1; 10 bases are a match to TRBD2. Germline values: CDR1 SGHAT, CDR2 FQNNGV. The CDR3 is 16 amino acids. In DNA form, the CDR3 reads TGTGCCAGCAGCTCACTAGCGGGAAGGTCCTACAATGAGCTGTTCTTC. This encodes CASSSLAGRSYNELFF.

There are many counts of this clonotype. One junction end disagrees with the germline gene, perhaps due to a read error. The rearrangement uses TRBV7-7 and TRBJ2-2; either TRBD1 or TRBD2 may supply D (5 bases each). This CDR3 comprises 16 residues. CDR1 and CDR2 (germline): SSHAT, FNYEAQ (reference sequence). CDR3 protein: CASSLRTGANTGELFF. The CDR3 DNA follows: TGTGCTAGCAGCTTACGTACCGGGGCAAACACCGGGGAGCTGTTTTTT.

As for this clonotype: One end of the junction does not line up with germline, which may come from a read error. This rearrangement joins TRBV9 to TRBJ2-1; 11 nucleotides agree with TRBD2. Germline CDR1 and CDR2: SGDLS and YYNGEE. The CDR3 consists of 18 residues. The CDR3 coding sequence is TGTGCCAGCAGCGGGGGACTAGCGGATTTAAGCTCCTATAATGAGAAGTTCTTC. Its translation is CASSGGLADLSSYNEKFF.

This clonotype has a handful of counts. J is TRBJ2-3 and V is TRBV5-1; a weak D match, TRBD1 (6 bases). Per germline, CDR1 SGHRS and CDR2 YFSETQ. The V end lost 5 bases, the J end lost 0 bases, and 13 bases lay between the germline ends. The CDR3 loop spans 15 amino acids. The CDR3 protein is CASSLGTPSTDTQYF. CDR3 DNA: TGCGCCAGCAGTCTCGGGACACCCAGCACAGATACGCAGTATTTT.

As concerns this clonotype: This may arise from a read error, as a much more abundant clone is one base away. V is TRBV27 and J is TRBJ1-1; D ambiguous. Trimming took 11 bases from V and 3 from J, leaving 25 bases between them. Germline V gives CDR1 MNHEY, CDR2 SMNVEV (reference sequence). This CDR3 region has 16 residues. The CDR3 DNA is TGTGCCTGCCACGAATTGGGTCACGCTAGGGACACTGAAGCTTTCTTT. Protein: CACHELGHARDTEAFF.

Ten or more counts support this clonotype. The chain recombines TRBV20-1 with TRBJ2-7, with 7 nucleotides matching TRBD1. Unmatched junction bases numbered 14, after V lost 6 bases and J lost 6 bases. Germline V gives CDR1 DFQATT, CDR2 SNEGSKA (reference sequence). The CDR3 length is 14 residues. CDR3 region: CSAPPGQQIVEQYF. The CDR3 DNA follows: TGCAGTGCCCCGCCGGGACAGCAGATTGTCGAGCAGTACTTC.

V usage is TRBV30 and J usage is TRBJ2-5, with 7 bases lining up with TRBD1. The CDR3 contains 14 residues. Germline V lookup: CDR1 GTSNPN, CDR2 SVGIG (reference sequence). V lost 0 bases and J lost 5; bases outside the gene matches: 6. The CDR3 loop reads CAWSVPRGQETQYF. The CDR3 DNA reads TGTGCCTGGAGTGTACCCAGGGGACAGGAGACCCAGTACTTC.